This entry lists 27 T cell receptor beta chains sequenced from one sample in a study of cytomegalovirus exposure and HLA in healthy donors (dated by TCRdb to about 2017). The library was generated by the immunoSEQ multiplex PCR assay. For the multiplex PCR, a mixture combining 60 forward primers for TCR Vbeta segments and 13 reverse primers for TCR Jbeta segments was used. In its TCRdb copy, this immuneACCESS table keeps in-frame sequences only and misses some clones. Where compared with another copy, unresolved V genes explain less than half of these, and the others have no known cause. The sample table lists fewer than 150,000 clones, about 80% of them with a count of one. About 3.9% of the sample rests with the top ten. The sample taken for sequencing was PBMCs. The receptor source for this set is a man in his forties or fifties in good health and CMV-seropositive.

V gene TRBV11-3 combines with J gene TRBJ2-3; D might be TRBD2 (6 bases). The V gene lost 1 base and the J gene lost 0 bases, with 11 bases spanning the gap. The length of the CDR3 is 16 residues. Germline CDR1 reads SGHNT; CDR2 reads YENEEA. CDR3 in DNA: TGTGCCAGCAGCTTAGTGCGGGAACCGAGCACAGATACGCAGTATTTT. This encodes CASSLVREPSTDTQYF.

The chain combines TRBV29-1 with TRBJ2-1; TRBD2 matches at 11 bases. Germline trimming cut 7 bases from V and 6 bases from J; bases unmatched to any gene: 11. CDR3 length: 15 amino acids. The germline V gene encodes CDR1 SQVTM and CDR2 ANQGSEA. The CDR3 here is CSAVGTSGSINEQFF. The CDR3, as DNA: TGCAGCGCCGTAGGAACTAGCGGGAGTATCAATGAGCAGTTCTTC.

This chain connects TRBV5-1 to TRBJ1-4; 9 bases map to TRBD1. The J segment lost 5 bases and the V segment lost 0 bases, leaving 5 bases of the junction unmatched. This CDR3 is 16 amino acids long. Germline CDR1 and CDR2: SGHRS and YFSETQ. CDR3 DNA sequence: TGCGCCAGCAGCTTGGCCGTCGACAGGGGGAATGAAAAACTGTTTTTT. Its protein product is CASSLAVDRGNEKLFF.

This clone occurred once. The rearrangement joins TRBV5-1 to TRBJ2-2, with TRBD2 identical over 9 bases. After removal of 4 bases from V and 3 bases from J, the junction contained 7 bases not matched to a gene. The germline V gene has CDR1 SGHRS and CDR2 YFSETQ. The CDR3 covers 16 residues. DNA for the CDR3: TGCGCCAGCAGCCTTCTAGCGGGGTTCGACACCGGGGAGCTGTTTTTT. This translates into CASSLLAGFDTGELFF.

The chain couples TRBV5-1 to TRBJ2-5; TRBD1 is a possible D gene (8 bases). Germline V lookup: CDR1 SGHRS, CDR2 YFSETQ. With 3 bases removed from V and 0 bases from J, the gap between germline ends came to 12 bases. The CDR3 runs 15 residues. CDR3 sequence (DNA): TGCGCCAGCAGCTCACAGGGGGGGTACCAAGAGACCCAGTACTTC. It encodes CASSSQGGYQETQYF.

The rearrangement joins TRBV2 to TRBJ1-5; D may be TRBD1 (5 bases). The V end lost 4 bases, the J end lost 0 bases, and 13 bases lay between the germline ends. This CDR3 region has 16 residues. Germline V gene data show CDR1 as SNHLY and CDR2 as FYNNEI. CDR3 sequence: CASSVPAGNSNQPQHF. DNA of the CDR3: TGTGCCAGCAGTGTCCCGGCAGGGAATAGCAATCAGCCCCAGCATTTT. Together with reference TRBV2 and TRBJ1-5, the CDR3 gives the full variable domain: EPEVTQTPSHQVTQMGQEVILRCVPISNHLYFYWYRQILGQKVEFLVSFYNNEISEKSEIFDDQFSVERPDGSNFTLKIRSTKLEDSAMYFCASSVPAGNSNQPQHFGDGTRLSIL.

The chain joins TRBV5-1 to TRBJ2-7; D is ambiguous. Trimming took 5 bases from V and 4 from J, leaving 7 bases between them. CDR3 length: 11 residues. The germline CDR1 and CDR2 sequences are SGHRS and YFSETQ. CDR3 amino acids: CASRQAYEQYF. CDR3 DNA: TGCGCCAGCAGGCAGGCTTACGAGCAGTACTTC.

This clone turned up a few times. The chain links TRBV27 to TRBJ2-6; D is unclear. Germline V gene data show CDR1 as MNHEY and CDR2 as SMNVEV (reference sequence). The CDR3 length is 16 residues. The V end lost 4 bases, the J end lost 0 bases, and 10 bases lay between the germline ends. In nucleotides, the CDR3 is TGTGCCAGCAGTTCGACTGCTAGCTCTGGGGCCAACGTCCTGACTTTC. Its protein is CASSSTASSGANVLTF.

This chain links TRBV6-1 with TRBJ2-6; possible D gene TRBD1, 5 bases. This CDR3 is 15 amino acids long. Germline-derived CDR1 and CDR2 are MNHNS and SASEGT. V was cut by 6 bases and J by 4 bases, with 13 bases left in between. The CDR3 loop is CASSERGAGANVLTF. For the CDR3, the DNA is TGTGCCAGCAGCGAAAGGGGTGCCGGGGCCAACGTCCTGACTTTC.

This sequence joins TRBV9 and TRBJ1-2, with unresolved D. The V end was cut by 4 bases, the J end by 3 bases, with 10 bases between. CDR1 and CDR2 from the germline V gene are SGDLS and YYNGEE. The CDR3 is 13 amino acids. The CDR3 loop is CASSQRGYYGYTF. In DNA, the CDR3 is TGTGCCAGCAGCCAACGGGGATACTATGGCTACACCTTC.

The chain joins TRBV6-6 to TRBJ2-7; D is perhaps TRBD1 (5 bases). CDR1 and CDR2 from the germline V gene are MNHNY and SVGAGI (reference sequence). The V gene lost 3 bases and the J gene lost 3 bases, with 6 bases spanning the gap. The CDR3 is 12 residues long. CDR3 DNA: TGTGCCAGCAGTTATGACAGCTACGAGCAGTACTTC. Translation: CASSYDSYEQYF.

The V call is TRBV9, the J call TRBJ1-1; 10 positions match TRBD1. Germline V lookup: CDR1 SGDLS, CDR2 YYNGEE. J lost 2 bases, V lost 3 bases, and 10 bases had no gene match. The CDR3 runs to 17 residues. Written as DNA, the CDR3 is TGTGCCAGCAGCGCCCCGGGACAGGGGTCCGGAAACACTGAAGCTTTCTTT. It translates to CASSAPGQGSGNTEAFF.

In DNA form, the CDR3 reads TGTGCCTGGAGTGTAGGGAGCGGGGACACAGATACGCAGTATTTT. This encodes CAWSVGSGDTDTQYF. The chain has TRBV30 and TRBJ2-3; TRBD2 agrees at 7 bases. Trimming took 0 bases from V and 2 from J; bases not matched to a gene: 5. Looked up from germline, CDR1 is GTSNPN and CDR2 is SVGIG (reference sequence). The CDR3 has 15 residues.

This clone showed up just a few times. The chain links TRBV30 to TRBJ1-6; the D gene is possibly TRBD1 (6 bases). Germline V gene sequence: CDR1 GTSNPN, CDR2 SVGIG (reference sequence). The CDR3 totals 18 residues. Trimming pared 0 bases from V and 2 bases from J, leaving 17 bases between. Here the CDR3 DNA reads TGTGCCTGGAGTGTCCCACAGGGAGATTTCACCTATAATTCACCCCTCCACTTT. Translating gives CAWSVPQGDFTYNSPLHF.

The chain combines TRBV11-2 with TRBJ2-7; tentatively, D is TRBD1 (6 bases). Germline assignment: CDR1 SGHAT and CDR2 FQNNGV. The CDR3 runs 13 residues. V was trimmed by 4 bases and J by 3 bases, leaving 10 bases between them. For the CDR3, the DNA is TGTGCCAGCAGCTCACAACAGGGCTACGAGCAGTACTTC. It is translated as CASSSQQGYEQYF. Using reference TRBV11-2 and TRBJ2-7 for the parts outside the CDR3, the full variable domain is EAGVAQSPRYKIIEKRQSVAFWCNPISGHATLYWYQQILGQGPKLLIQFQNNGVVDDSQLPKDRFSAERLKGVDSTLKIQPAKLEDSAVYLCASSSQQGYEQYFGPGTRLTVT.

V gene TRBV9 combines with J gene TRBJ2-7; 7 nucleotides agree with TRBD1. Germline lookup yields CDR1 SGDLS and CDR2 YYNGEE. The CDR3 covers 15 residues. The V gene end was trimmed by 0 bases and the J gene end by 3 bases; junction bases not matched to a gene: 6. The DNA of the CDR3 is TGTGCCAGCAGCGTAGGAGGGGGCGCTTTCTACGAGCAGTACTTC. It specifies CASSVGGGAFYEQYF. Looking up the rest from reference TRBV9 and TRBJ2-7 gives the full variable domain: DSGVTQTPKHLITATGQRVTLRCSPRSGDLSVYWYQQSLDQGLQFLIQYYNGEERAKGNILERFSAQQFPDLHSELNLSSLELGDSALYFCASSVGGGAFYEQYFGPGTRLTVT.

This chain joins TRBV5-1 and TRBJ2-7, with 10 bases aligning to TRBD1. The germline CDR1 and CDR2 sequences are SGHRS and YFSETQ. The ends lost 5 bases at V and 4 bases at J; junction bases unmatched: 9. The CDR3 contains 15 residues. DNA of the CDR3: TGCGCCAGCAGTTTCCTTTGGACAGGGGGATACGAGCAGTACTTC. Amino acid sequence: CASSFLWTGGYEQYF.

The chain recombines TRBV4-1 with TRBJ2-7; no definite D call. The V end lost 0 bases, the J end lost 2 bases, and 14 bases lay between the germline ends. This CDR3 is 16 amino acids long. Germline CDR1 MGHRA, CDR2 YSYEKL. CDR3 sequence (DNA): TGCGCCAGCAGCCAAGATCTTGATAGCATTCCCTACGAGCAGTACTTC. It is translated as CASSQDLDSIPYEQYF.

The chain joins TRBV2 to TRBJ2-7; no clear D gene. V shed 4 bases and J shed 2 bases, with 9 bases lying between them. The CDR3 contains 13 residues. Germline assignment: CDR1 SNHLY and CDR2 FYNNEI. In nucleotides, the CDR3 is TGTGCCAGCAGTGGGCCAACCCCCTACGAGCAGTACTTC. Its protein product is CASSGPTPYEQYF.

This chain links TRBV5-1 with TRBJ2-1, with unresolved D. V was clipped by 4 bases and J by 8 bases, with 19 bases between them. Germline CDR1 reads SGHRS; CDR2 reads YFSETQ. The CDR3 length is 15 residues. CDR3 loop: CASSGSAGSEHEQFF. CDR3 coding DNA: TGCGCCAGCAGCGGAAGTGCCGGATCGGAGCATGAGCAGTTCTTC.

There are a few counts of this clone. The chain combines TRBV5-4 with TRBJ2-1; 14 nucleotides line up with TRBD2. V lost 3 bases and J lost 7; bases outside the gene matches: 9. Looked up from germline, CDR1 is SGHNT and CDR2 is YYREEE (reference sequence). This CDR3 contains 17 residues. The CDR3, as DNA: TGTGCCAGCAGCTCGGGATCGACTAGCGGGGGGGTAAATGAGCAGTTCTTC. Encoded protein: CASSSGSTSGGVNEQFF.

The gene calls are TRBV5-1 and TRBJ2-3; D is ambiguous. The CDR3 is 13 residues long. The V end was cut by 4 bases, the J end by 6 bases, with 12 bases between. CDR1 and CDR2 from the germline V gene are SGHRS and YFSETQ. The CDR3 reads CASSPGDVDTQYF. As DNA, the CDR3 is TGCGCCAGCAGCCCCGGAGATGTGGATACGCAGTATTTT.

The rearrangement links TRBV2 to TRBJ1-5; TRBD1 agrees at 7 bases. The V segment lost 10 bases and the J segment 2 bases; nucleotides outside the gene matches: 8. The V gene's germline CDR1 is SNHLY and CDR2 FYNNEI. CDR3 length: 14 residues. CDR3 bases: TGTGCCACCCAGGGCGACAGGGGCAATCAGCCCCAGCATTTT. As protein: CATQGDRGNQPQHF.

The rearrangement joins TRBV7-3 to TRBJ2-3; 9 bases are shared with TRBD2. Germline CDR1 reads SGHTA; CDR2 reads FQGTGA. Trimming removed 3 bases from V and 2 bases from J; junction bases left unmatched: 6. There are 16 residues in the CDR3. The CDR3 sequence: CASSLGLAGLTDTQYF. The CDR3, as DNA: TGTGCCAGCAGCTTGGGGCTAGCGGGGCTCACAGATACGCAGTATTTT.

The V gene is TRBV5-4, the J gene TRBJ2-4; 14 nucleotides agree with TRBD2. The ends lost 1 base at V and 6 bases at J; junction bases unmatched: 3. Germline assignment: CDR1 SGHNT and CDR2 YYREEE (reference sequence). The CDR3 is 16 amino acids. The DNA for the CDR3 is TGTGCCAGCAGCTTGCGACTAGCGGGGGGGGGAAACATTCAGTACTTC. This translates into CASSLRLAGGGNIQYF.

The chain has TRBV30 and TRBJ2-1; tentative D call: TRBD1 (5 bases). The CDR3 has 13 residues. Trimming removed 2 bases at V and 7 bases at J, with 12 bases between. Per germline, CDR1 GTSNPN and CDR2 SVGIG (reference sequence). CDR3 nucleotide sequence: TGTGCCTGGAGTCAGGGCCGTAGGAATGAGCAGTTCTTC. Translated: CAWSQGRRNEQFF.

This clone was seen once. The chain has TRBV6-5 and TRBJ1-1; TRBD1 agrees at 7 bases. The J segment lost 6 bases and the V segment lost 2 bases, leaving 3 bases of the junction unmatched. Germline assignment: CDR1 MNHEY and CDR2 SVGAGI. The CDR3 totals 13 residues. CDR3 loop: CASSYLDRAEAFF. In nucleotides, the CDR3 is TGTGCCAGCAGTTACCTTGACAGGGCTGAAGCTTTCTTT.